This T cell receptor (beta chain) was documented in a study of T cell responses to AZD1222 COVID-19 vaccine (dated by TCRdb to the early 2020s). About the investigation overall: A total of 240 or so trial participants underwent TCR sequencing, of whom roughly 210 had received two doses of AZD1222 and 26 had received two doses of the MenACWY control vaccine. Trial participants were enrolled into age subgroups of 18-55, 56-69 and 70-plus years, which contained around 140, 26 and 57 TCR-sequenced participants, respectively. The investigation overall reported the following: No day 14 peak-response samples were available, so repertoires were characterized only after the peak T cell response. CD4 TCRs associated with the vaccine covered the entire spike protein, and the dominant responses were in regions 160-218 and 743-854. After two AZD1222 doses, both the breadth and the depth of spike-specific TCRs were significantly higher than at day 0 and than in MenACWY recipients. Participants were mostly white British, with more females than males. The authors suggested clonal diversity may have been underestimated. Conclusions about previously exposed vaccinees were limited because only six AZD1222 recipients were SARS-CoV-2 seropositive at baseline. Reportedly, close to half of the unique spike-specific TCRs recognized epitopes lying outside the regions that are mutated in the B.1.351 and B.1.1.7 variants. The 56-69-year group was small, and its depth increase did not reach significance, likely because of low power.

The time point label on this specimen signifies: about 28 days (+/-7) after the second vaccine dose. AZD1222 recipients with second doses at about 4 weeks or about 12 weeks were pooled, because spike-specific TCR depth and breadth did not differ between schedules. Samples from vaccinated people were obtained from the UK trials COV001 and COV002, which included a single-blind randomized controlled phase 2/3 trial of AZD1222 (ChAdOx1 nCoV-19) in healthy adults. For TCRbeta chain sequencing, PBMC samples were collected from trial participants at day 0 and at day 28 after the second dose. The CDR3 regions of human TCRbeta chains were subjected to immunosequencing. Per the original workflow: Repertoire TCRs were matched against a reference library of SARS-CoV-2-specific TCRs generated with the MIRA antigen-specificity platform. Breadth was defined as the fraction of unique TCRs that were SARS-CoV-2-associated, and depth was defined as the fraction of total T cells that were SARS-CoV-2-associated. Using the MIRA data, every spike-specific TCR was mapped to the spike region that the TCR reacted to and assigned to either a CD4 or a CD8 class. Log10-transformed breadth and depth values were compared by one-way ANOVA with Sidak's multiple comparisons tests. This is the immuneACCESS table as TCRdb keeps it, with only in-frame sequences that have V and J called. A part of the clones is gone; compared with another copy, unresolved V genes explain less than half, and the rest is unexplained. That table gives V, J and clone size, and the DNA gave D and trimming. This sample holds under 200,000 clones; 88% were observed only once. About 25% of the sample is in the top ten clones.

Notes on this clone: The target of this receptor is not known. No base quality information exists; no much larger clone differs at one position.

Inclusive of the bounding cysteine and phenylalanine, the CDR3 is 15 residues long. Of the read, only the CDR3 DNA is kept; its 45 bases are in frame from base 1. CDR1 is given as SGDLS and CDR2 as YYNGEE, both from the germline V gene. Compared with germline, V lacks 4 bases and J lacks 8 bases; bases without a gene match: 5. This material consisted of peripheral blood, taken 28 days after the second AZD1222 dose. This sequence uses TRBV9 and TRBJ2-1; TRBD2 lines up with 14 middle nucleotides. This TCR derives from an adult who received the AZD1222 COVID-19 vaccine. The nucleotides read TGTGCCAGCAGCCTCGGGACTAGCGGGAGTTATGAGCAGTTCTTC. This sequence encodes CASSLGTSGSYEQFF.